These T cell receptor beta chains were read from a single sample in a study of blood T cell repertoires in COVID-19. The protocol was immunoSEQ multiplex PCR, while the TCRdb copy is restricted to in-frame clones and leaves out a portion. The data contain some 96,000 clones, 86% of them singletons. What was sequenced was peripheral blood. Receptor source: a man between 45 and 60 years old with acute or convalescent COVID-19. Each CDR3 is given with its conserved first and last residue. D genes are given only for firm matches.

CDR3aa | v_gene | d_gene
CASSSTMPTGIYGYTF | TRBV28 | TRBD1
CASSHRTSGTGELFF | TRBV3-1/TRBV3-2 | TRBD2
CASGILGRDTGELFF | TRBV5-4 | -
CASRQTSPIGEQYF | TRBV7-9 | -
CASSFFSGGMYNEQFF | TRBV7-8 | TRBD2
CAISDGTGGPDSNQPQHF | TRBV10-3 | TRBD1
CALELAGVGGYTQYF | TRBV29-1 | TRBD2
CASSESVRAQPQHF | TRBV25-1 | -
CASSQPTSGSTYEQYF | TRBV14 | TRBD2
CASSYSRDHYGYTF | TRBV6-5 | -
CASSIGEIHYGYTF | TRBV19 | -
CASSSRDRDRPIFNYGYTF | TRBV9 | TRBD1
CASSLGQGRNTGELFF | TRBV11-3 | -
CASMLTGENYGYTF | TRBV5-6 | -
CASSADRGNQPQHF | TRBV5-5 | TRBD1
CASSLGGGRSTDTQYF | TRBV11-2 | TRBD2
CASSPPGRDSGNTIYF | TRBV18 | -
CSASRSSGDPYEQYF | TRBV20-1 | TRBD2
CASGQGASYEQYF | TRBV27 | TRBD1
CASNPSYGANYGYTF | TRBV2 | -
CASSTVGYRLPTRNYGYTF | TRBV11-3 | -
CASSLIGAGGYNEQFF | TRBV7-3 | TRBD2
CASSTLQGAQNTEAFF | TRBV5-6 | TRBD1
CAGHRGPSYNSPLHF | TRBV6-5 | TRBD1
CASSHLETANEQFF | TRBV3-1/TRBV3-2 | -
CASSLSSVSSYEQYF | TRBV7-2 | -
CASSDPGQGARGNYGYTF | TRBV10-2 | TRBD1
CASSLGTSGSHEQYF | TRBV5-1 | TRBD2
CASNGGQGAYGYTF | TRBV6-5 | TRBD1
CASSQGLAGKDNEQFF | TRBV10-1 | TRBD2
CASSPDLTAYEQYF | TRBV3-1/TRBV3-2 | -
CASSYSWGEVGDEQFF | TRBV3-1/TRBV3-2 | -
CSAQAGETQYF | TRBV20-1 | -